What follows are 31 T cell receptor beta chains derived from one specimen sequenced in a study of cytomegalovirus exposure and HLA in healthy donors (dated by TCRdb to about 2017). The library relied on the immunoSEQ multiplex PCR assay. For the multiplex PCR, a mixture combining 60 forward primers for TCR Vbeta segments and 13 reverse primers for TCR Jbeta segments was used. Not all clones reach the TCRdb copy of this immuneACCESS table, which keeps in-frame sequences only. Checked studies attribute under half of the gap to unresolved V genes and leave the rest unexplained. The sample includes about 86,000 clones, with around three quarters observed a single time. The ten largest clones add up to about 8% of the sample. Sequencing was carried out using PBMCs. These receptors all come from a man aged 55-75 years in good health and CMV-seronegative.

This clone has just a few counts. This sequence joins TRBV19 and TRBJ2-7; 9 positions agree with TRBD1. J lost 4 bases, V lost 5 bases, and 9 bases had no gene match. Germline V lookup: CDR1 LNHDA, CDR2 SQIVND (reference sequence). The CDR3 has 15 residues. This CDR3 reads CASSPSGTGWYEQYF. CDR3 DNA: TGTGCCAGTAGTCCGTCCGGGACAGGGTGGTACGAGCAGTACTTC.

The V call is TRBV14, the J call TRBJ2-7, with D unresolved. The CDR3 runs 13 residues. With 6 bases removed from V and 0 bases from J, the gap between germline ends came to 9 bases. Germline assignment: CDR1 SGHDN and CDR2 FVKESK. CDR3 sequence reads: CASSYGPSYEQYF. CDR3 bases: TGTGCCAGCAGTTACGGTCCCTCCTACGAGCAGTACTTC.

The chain couples TRBV18 to TRBJ2-7; 7 nucleotides line up with TRBD1. Unmatched junction bases numbered 4, after V lost 3 bases and J lost 2 bases. Germline CDR1 is KGHSH and CDR2 is LQKENI. The CDR3 consists of 14 residues. This chain's CDR3 is CASSPGQAAYEQYF. The CDR3 bases are TGTGCCAGCTCACCCGGACAGGCCGCCTACGAGCAGTACTTC.

The CDR3 loop is CASSRTRGAGGPNTQYF. Written as DNA, the CDR3 is TGCGCCAGCAGCCGGACGAGGGGAGCGGGGGGGCCGAATACGCAGTATTTT. J is TRBJ2-3 and V is TRBV5-1; 10 bases align to TRBD2. The J segment lost 7 bases and the V segment lost 4 bases, leaving 15 bases of the junction unmatched. The germline V gene encodes CDR1 SGHRS and CDR2 YFSETQ. The CDR3 length is 17 residues.

The chain has TRBV23-1 and TRBJ2-7; TRBD1 is a possible D gene (5 bases). TRBV23-1 is filed as an ORF, its function uncertain. V dropped 4 bases and J dropped 6 bases, with 19 bases sitting between them. This CDR3 spans 15 amino acids. CDR3 in amino acids: CASSLRQGLYSEQYF. The CDR3 DNA sequence: TGCGCCAGCAGTCTGAGGCAGGGCCTTTACTCCGAGCAGTACTTC.

This clone is medium-sized (0.01 to 0.1%). The chain recombines TRBV2 with TRBJ1-5, with D possibly TRBD1 on 5 matching bases. Germline assignment: CDR1 SNHLY and CDR2 FYNNEI. The CDR3 length is 16 residues. Trimming shortened V by 6 bases and J by 0 bases, and 15 bases separated the two germline ends. The CDR3 bases are TGTGCCAGCAGAGGGGCGGGGTTGGATAGCAATCAGCCCCAGCATTTT. It yields the protein CASRGAGLDSNQPQHF.

The gene calls are TRBV7-6 and TRBJ2-7, with 9 bases lining up with TRBD1. Trimming at V came to 8 bases and at J to 6 bases, leaving 14 bases not matched to a gene. The V gene's germline CDR1 is SGHVS and CDR2 FNYEAQ. CDR3 length equals 15 residues. The CDR3 is CASSESTGGWGEQYF. In DNA form, the CDR3 reads TGTGCCAGCTCTGAAAGCACAGGGGGCTGGGGCGAGCAGTACTTC.

This chain uses TRBV5-8 with TRBJ1-4; 7 bases match TRBD1. This CDR3 contains 15 residues. The V gene end was trimmed by 0 bases and the J gene end by 9 bases; junction bases not matched to a gene: 8. The germline CDR1 and CDR2 sequences are SGHTS and YDEGEE. The chain's CDR3 is CASSLDRGPRQKLFF. The CDR3 DNA reads as TGTGCCAGCAGCTTGGACAGGGGCCCGCGGCAAAAACTGTTTTTT.

This chain connects TRBV2 to TRBJ2-3, with TRBD2 matching over 16 bases. V lost 10 bases to trimming and J lost 2 bases; unmatched junction nucleotides: 6. CDR1 and CDR2 from the germline V gene are SNHLY and FYNNEI. CDR3 length: 16 amino acids. CDR3 residues: CATGTSGGVYTDTQYF. CDR3 nucleotide sequence: TGTGCCACCGGGACTAGCGGGGGGGTATACACAGATACGCAGTATTTT.

The chain carries TRBV11-3 and TRBJ2-7; no reliable D call. Trimming shortened V by 2 bases and J by 1 base, and 9 bases separated the two germline ends. Germline loops: CDR1 SGHNT, CDR2 YENEEA. There are 14 residues in the CDR3. CDR3 sequence: CASSLTRESYEQYF. In DNA form, the CDR3 reads TGTGCCAGCAGCTTAACCCGTGAGTCCTACGAGCAGTACTTC.

The rearrangement uses TRBV7-2 and TRBJ2-4, with D possibly being TRBD2 (6 bases). V was clipped by 5 bases and J by 0 bases, with 11 bases between them. The CDR3 covers 15 residues. Per germline, CDR1 SGHTA and CDR2 FQGNSA. The CDR3: CASSPGRLAKNIQYF. CDR3 DNA: TGTGCCAGCAGCCCGGGGAGGCTAGCCAAAAACATTCAGTACTTC.

This clone has a handful of counts. The chain couples TRBV6-5 to TRBJ2-2; weak D call: TRBD2 (6 bases). Germline V gene data show CDR1 as MNHEY and CDR2 as SVGAGI. Trimming pared 2 bases from V and 6 bases from J, leaving 13 bases between. The CDR3 loop spans 15 amino acids. DNA of the CDR3: TGTGCCAGCAGTTACGCTCGGACGGGGGCCGGGGAGCTGTTTTTT. Amino acids: CASSYARTGAGELFF.

The chain combines TRBV21-1 with TRBJ2-7; TRBD1 is the table's D call and was not checked against the DNA. TRBV21-1 is a pseudogene segment. The CDR3 is 16 residues long. The CDR3 DNA is TGTGCCAGCAGCAAAGGACTGGACAGGGGGGGATACGAGCAGTACTTC. It is translated as CASSKGLDRGGYEQYF.

This clone has just a few counts. CDR3 sequence (DNA): TGTGCCAGCAGCCCGAAGGGGGCGAACACCGGGGAGCTGTTTTTT. It encodes CASSPKGANTGELFF. The rearrangement links TRBV11-3 to TRBJ2-2; D is perhaps TRBD1 (6 bases). The germline V gene encodes CDR1 SGHNT and CDR2 YENEEA. V gave up 5 bases and J gave up 0 bases, with 10 bases separating them. The CDR3 spans 15 residues.

The chain recombines TRBV28 with TRBJ2-7, with D hard to call. The CDR3 length is 14 residues. The germline CDR1 and CDR2 sequences are MDHEN and SYDVKM. Deletions cut 5 bases from V and 1 base from J, with 12 bases between. The CDR3 DNA is TGTGCCAGCAGTACGCTCACTTCATCCTACGAGCAGTACTTC. The encoded protein is CASSTLTSSYEQYF.

CDR3 DNA: TGTGCCAGCAGTTCGTTCGGGACAGGGATCTATGGCTACACCTTC. It specifies CASSSFGTGIYGYTF. The rearrangement joins TRBV7-2 to TRBJ1-2, with 9 bases that match TRBD1. The length of the CDR3 is 15 residues. Trimming removed 6 bases from V and 4 bases from J; junction bases left unmatched: 9. Germline CDR1 SGHTA, CDR2 FQGNSA.

The V and J genes are TRBV21-1 and TRBJ2-1; TRBD1 is taken as the D call from the table, unchecked against the DNA. TRBV21-1 is noted as a pseudogene. This CDR3 is 13 amino acids long. The CDR3 nucleotides are TGTGCCAGCAGCAAATGGTCCAGCAATGAGCAGTTCTTC. It translates to CASSKWSSNEQFF.

The gene calls are TRBV7-7 and TRBJ2-3, with TRBD2 as a possible D gene (5 bases). The CDR3 covers 15 residues. The germline V and J ends were trimmed by 1 base and 2 bases, with 10 bases remaining between them. CDR1 SSHAT and CDR2 FNYEAQ come from the germline V gene (reference sequence). The CDR3 region is CASSLESGFTDTQYF. In nucleotides, the CDR3 is TGTGCCAGCAGCTTAGAAAGCGGCTTCACAGATACGCAGTATTTT.

The J gene is TRBJ1-2, the V gene TRBV19; a possible D gene is TRBD1 (5 bases). This CDR3 comprises 13 residues. Trimming removed 7 bases from V and 7 bases from J, with 16 bases in between. In germline, CDR1 is LNHDA, CDR2 SQIVND (reference sequence). For the CDR3, the DNA is TGTGCCAGTACCGGGGGGGTTTGGTCTGGCTACACCTTC. Its translation: CASTGGVWSGYTF.

This chain joins TRBV18 and TRBJ2-4; D is unclear. The V end lost 0 bases, the J end lost 0 bases, and 9 bases lay between the germline ends. CDR3 length equals 16 residues. Germline loops: CDR1 KGHSH, CDR2 LQKENI. This chain's CDR3 is CASSPPLVLAKNIQYF. The CDR3 region has the DNA TGTGCCAGCTCACCACCATTAGTTCTAGCCAAAAACATTCAGTACTTC.

The chain combines TRBV30 with TRBJ1-5; D not resolved. Germline values: CDR1 GTSNPN, CDR2 SVGIG (reference sequence). The CDR3 covers 16 residues. Deletions cut 0 bases from V and 0 bases from J, with 12 bases between. CDR3 residues: CAWSVAGAYSNQPQHF. CDR3 coding DNA: TGTGCCTGGAGTGTAGCAGGTGCATATAGCAATCAGCCCCAGCATTTT.

The chain recombines TRBV5-4 with TRBJ2-1, with D possibly matching TRBD2 (6 bases). This CDR3 is 16 amino acids long. Looked up from germline, CDR1 is SGHNT and CDR2 is YYREEE (reference sequence). Trimming cost V 1 base and J 0 bases, with 11 bases left between them. The CDR3 is CASSLFSGNSYNEQFF. The DNA for the CDR3 is TGTGCCAGCAGCTTGTTTAGCGGAAACTCCTACAATGAGCAGTTCTTC.

The chain couples TRBV28 to TRBJ2-5; 8 bases align to TRBD1. V trimming: 6 bases; J trimming: 5 bases; junction bases outside the gene matches: 8. Germline V gene lookup returns CDR1 MDHEN and CDR2 SYDVKM. The CDR3 runs 14 residues. The chain's CDR3 is CASSQDRVQETQYF. CDR3 DNA sequence: TGTGCCAGCAGCCAGGACAGGGTGCAGGAGACCCAGTACTTC. The entire variable domain, with the rest obtained from reference TRBV28 and TRBJ2-5, is as follows: DVKVTQSSRYLVKRTGEKVFLECVQDMDHENMFWYRQDPGLGLRLIYFSYDVKMKEKGDIPEGYSVSREKKERFSLILESASTNQTSMYLCASSQDRVQETQYFGPGTRLLVL.

The chain recombines TRBV6-5 with TRBJ2-1; tentatively, D is TRBD2 (6 bases). Germline-derived CDR1 and CDR2 are MNHEY and SVGAGI. CDR3 length equals 16 residues. V lost 0 bases, J lost 14 bases, and 23 bases lay in between. CDR3 loop: CASSYSRRGRESGKFF. Written as DNA, the CDR3 is TGTGCCAGCAGTTACTCGAGGCGGGGCAGGGAGTCGGGAAAGTTCTTC.

The chain carries TRBV30 and TRBJ2-7, with a possible D match to TRBD1 (6 bases). The CDR3 is made up of 11 amino acids. V was pared by 3 bases and J by 4 bases, with 7 bases between. The germline gives CDR1 GTSNPN, CDR2 SVGIG (reference sequence). CDR3 bases: TGTGCCTGGAGCAGGGGTTACGAGCAGTACTTC. It yields the protein CAWSRGYEQYF.

The J gene is TRBJ2-7, the V gene TRBV14, with a tentative D call TRBD1 (8 bases). The CDR3 is made up of 15 amino acids. Germline values: CDR1 SGHDN, CDR2 FVKESK. The germline V and J ends were trimmed by 8 bases and 0 bases, with 17 bases remaining between them. For the CDR3, the DNA is TGTGCCAGCTCCTACAGGGGGGGTGTCTCCTACGAGCAGTACTTC. Translating gives CASSYRGGVSYEQYF.

V is TRBV10-2 and J is TRBJ2-7; unclear D gene. CDR3 length equals 12 residues. The V gene's germline CDR1 is WSHSY and CDR2 SAAADI. Trimming removed 4 bases at V and 6 bases at J, with 10 bases between. The CDR3 coding sequence is TGCGCCAGCAGTGCTCTACCTGTCGAGCAGTACTTC. It codes for CASSALPVEQYF.

J is TRBJ2-3 and V is TRBV5-8; D unclear. Germline loops: CDR1 SGHTS, CDR2 YDEGEE. The CDR3 is 13 amino acids. The V gene lost 1 base and the J gene lost 3 bases, with 6 bases spanning the gap. The CDR3 DNA is TGTGCCAGCAGCTTGCAAGAGACAGATACGCAGTATTTT. Translation: CASSLQETDTQYF. Using reference TRBV5-8 and TRBJ2-3 for the parts outside the CDR3, the full variable domain is EAGVTQSPTHLIKTRGQQATLRCSPISGHTSVYWYQQALGLGLQFLLWYDEGEERNRGNFPPRFSGRQFPNYSSELNVNALELEDSALYLCASSLQETDTQYFGPGTRLTVL.

The chain uses TRBV6-6 and TRBJ1-4; TRBD1 might be the D (5 bases). The germline V gene encodes CDR1 MNHNY and CDR2 SVGAGI (reference sequence). CDR3 length: 15 amino acids. V was shortened by 6 bases and J by 7 bases, with 18 bases between the two germline ends. CDR3 in amino acids: CASSKTGGDSEKLFF. The CDR3 bases are TGTGCCAGCAGCAAAACAGGCGGCGACTCTGAAAAACTGTTTTTT.

The genes are TRBV9 and TRBJ1-6; D is uncertain. This CDR3 comprises 14 residues. The V and J ends lost 0 bases and 9 bases respectively, with 10 bases between them. The germline V gene encodes CDR1 SGDLS and CDR2 YYNGEE. CDR3 nucleotides: TGTGCCAGCAGCGTAGTTGGCGAGGGTTCACCCCTCCACTTT. Translation: CASSVVGEGSPLHF.

The chain employs TRBV30 and TRBJ1-2; unclear D gene. The CDR3 has 12 amino acids. In germline, CDR1 is GTSNPN, CDR2 SVGIG (reference sequence). The ends were cut back, 1 base at V and 7 bases at J, with 10 bases in the middle. The CDR3: CAWSGAGSGYTF. CDR3 DNA sequence: TGTGCCTGGAGTGGGGCAGGAAGTGGCTACACCTTC.